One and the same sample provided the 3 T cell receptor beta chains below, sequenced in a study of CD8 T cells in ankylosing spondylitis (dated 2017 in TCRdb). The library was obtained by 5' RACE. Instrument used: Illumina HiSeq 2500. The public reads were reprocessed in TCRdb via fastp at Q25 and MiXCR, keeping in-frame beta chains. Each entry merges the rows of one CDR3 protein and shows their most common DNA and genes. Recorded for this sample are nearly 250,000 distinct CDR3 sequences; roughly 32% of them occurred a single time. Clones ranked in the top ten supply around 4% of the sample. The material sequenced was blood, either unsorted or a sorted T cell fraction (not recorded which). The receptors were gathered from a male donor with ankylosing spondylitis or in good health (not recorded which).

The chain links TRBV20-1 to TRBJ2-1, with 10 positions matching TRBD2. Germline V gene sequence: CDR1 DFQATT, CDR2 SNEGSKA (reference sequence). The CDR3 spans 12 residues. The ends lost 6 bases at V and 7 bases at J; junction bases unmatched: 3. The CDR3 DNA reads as TGCAGTGCCGCTAGCGGGGGTAATGAGCAGTTCTTC. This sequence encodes CSAASGGNEQFF.

The CDR3 bases are TGTGCCAGCAGCCAAGTCCGGGACAGGGACGCTCCCTACGAGCAGTACTTC. Translating it yields CASSQVRDRDAPYEQYF. The chain carries TRBV3-1 and TRBJ2-7; 9 bases are a match to TRBD1. V gave up 1 base and J gave up 2 bases; unmatched junction bases: 9. This CDR3 has 17 amino acids. Germline V gene data show CDR1 as LGHDT and CDR2 as YNNKEL (reference sequence).

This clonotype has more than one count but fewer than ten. CDR3 sequence: CASSDTGLDEKLFF. The CDR3 DNA sequence: TGTGCCAGCAGTGATACAGGGTTGGATGAAAAACTGTTTTTT. This sequence joins TRBV12-3 or TRBV12-4 and TRBJ1-4; D possibly corresponds to TRBD1 (6 bases). The CDR3 covers 14 residues. V dropped 5 bases and J dropped 6 bases, with 13 bases sitting between them.